This TCR beta chain was sequenced for a study of blood T cell repertoires in COVID-19 (dated by TCRdb to between 2020 and 2021). Broadly, across the study: Collaborator samples came from the United States, Italy and Spain and covered acute and convalescent phases of COVID-19. The material from the prospective study consisted of cDNA or gDNA derived from T cells, B-cell-depleted T cells, or PBMCs. Subjects who had been exposed to COVID-19, were actively infected with it, or had recovered from it provided the deeply sampled blood TCRbeta repertoires that made up the dataset. The repertoires were released in a freely available public database meant as a resource for research on the immune response to SARS-CoV-2. Samples were obtained from the ongoing ImmuneRACE study (first 160 participants) and from 950 to 1,500 subjects provided by 6 global collaborators. The sample metadata nearly always contained a de-identified subject ID, COVID-19 status, age in years and sex. Where available, HLA class I and class II types were obtained from metadata supplied by the sample provider rather than from assay-based typing.

The immunoSEQ Assay, a bias-controlled multiplex PCR, was used to amplify TCRbeta CDR3 regions from genomic DNA. In the source study's methods: The number of nucleated cells in each sample was estimated from the amplification of reference gene primers within the assay. To quantify the absolute abundance of each unique TCRbeta CDR3 rearrangement, sequence reads were collapsed and filtered. For each sample, productive Simpson clonality was calculated as the square root of Simpson's diversity index across productive rearrangements. The source is immuneACCESS, and TCRdb retained only in-frame sequences with V and J called. Part of the clones is not carried over; for the studies checked, unresolved V genes explain less than half of this, and the remainder is unexplained. V and J calls and clone size come straight from that table; D and trimming were deduced from the DNA. Counted in this sample were about 340,000 clones; 70% to 90% of them appeared once. The ten most abundant clones make up just over 7% of the sample.

As for this clone: Its antigen target is currently unknown. No quality values exist for individual bases; no much larger clone is one base distant.

The investigation overall reported the following: Clinical and demographic metadata were provided uncurated, with the amount varying by source and participant.

The CDR3 contains 16 residues, cysteine and phenylalanine counted. Kept here is only the CDR3 DNA, which spans 48 bases and is read in frame from base 1. At the junction V is shortened by 2 bases and J by 0 bases, with 13 bases in between. CDR1 and CDR2, looked up from the germline V gene, are KGHSH and LQKENI. One collaborating source in Seattle enrolled patients while the patients were actively infected and followed the patients over time throughout the course of disease. Each collaborating institution followed its own protocols to collect whole blood in K2EDTA tubes. For TCRbeta analysis, collaborator samples were shipped as frozen whole blood, as isolated PBMCs, or as DNA extracted from either sample type.

Sequenced sample: peripheral blood. Recombination connected TRBV18 to TRBJ1-1; a weak D assignment points to TRBD1 (5 bases agree). This sequence originates from a woman aged 60-70 years with COVID-19, enrolled during active disease. The CDR3: CASSPIEGALNTEAFF. The sequenced DNA: TGTGCCAGCTCACCAATCGAAGGGGCGTTGAACACTGAAGCTTTCTTT.